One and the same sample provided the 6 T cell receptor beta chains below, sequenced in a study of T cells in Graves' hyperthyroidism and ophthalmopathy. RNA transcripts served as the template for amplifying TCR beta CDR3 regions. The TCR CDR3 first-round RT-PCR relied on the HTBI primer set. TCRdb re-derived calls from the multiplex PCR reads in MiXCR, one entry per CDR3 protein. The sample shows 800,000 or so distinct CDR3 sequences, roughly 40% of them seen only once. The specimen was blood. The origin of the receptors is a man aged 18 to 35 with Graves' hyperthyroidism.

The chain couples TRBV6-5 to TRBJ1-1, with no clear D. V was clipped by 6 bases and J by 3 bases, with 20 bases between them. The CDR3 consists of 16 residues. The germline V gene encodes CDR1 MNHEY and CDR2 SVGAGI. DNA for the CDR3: TGTGCCAGCAGAAACCCGGTGGGAGGGAGCGACACTGAAGCTTTCTTT. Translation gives CASRNPVGGSDTEAFF.

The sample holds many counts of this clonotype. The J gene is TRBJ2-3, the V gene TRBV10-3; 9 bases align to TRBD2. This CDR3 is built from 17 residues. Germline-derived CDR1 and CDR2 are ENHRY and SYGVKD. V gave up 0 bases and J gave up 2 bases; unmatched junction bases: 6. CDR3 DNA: TGTGCCATCAGTGAGTCGACTAGCGGACGCCTCACAGATACGCAGTATTTT. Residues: CAISESTSGRLTDTQYF.

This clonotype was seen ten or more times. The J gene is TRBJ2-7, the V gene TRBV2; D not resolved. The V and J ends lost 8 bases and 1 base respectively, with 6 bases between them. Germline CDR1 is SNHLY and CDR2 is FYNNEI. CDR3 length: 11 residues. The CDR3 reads CASGRSYEQYF. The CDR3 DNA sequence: TGTGCCAGCGGCAGATCCTACGAGCAGTACTTC.

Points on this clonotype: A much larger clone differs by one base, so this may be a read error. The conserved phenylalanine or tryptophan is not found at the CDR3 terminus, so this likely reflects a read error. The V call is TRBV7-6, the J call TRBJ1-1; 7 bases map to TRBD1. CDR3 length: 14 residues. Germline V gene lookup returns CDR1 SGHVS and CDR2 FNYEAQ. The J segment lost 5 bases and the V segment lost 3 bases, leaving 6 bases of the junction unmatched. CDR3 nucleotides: TGTGCCAGCAGCTTTAACAGGGGTGGGACTGAAGCTTTCCTT. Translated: CASSFNRGGTEAFL.

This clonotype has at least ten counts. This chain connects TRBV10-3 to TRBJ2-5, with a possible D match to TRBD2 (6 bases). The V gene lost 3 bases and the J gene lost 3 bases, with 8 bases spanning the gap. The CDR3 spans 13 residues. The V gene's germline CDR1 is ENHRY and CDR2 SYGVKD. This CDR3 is CAISDGGEETQYF. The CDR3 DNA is TGTGCCATCAGTGACGGGGGTGAAGAGACCCAGTACTTC.

CDR3 nucleotides: TGTGCCAGTAGTTCCCACTCCACAGGGGGCTCGGGCAATCAGCCCCAGCATTTT. It encodes CASSSHSTGGSGNQPQHF. The chain is built from TRBV19 and TRBJ1-5; TRBD1 matches 9 bases. Germline assignment: CDR1 LNHDA and CDR2 SQIVND (reference sequence). This CDR3 has 18 amino acids. Trimming cost V 5 bases and J 2 bases; bases outside gene matches: 13.